This T cell receptor (beta chain) is drawn from a study of T cell repertoires in cytomegalovirus infection. MiXCR, applied by TCRdb to the reads, yields one record per CDR3 protein. The table has a few hundred thousand distinct CDR3 sequences, approximately 15% seen once. The sample holds a few counts of this clonotype. The CDR3 runs to 15 residues. The V end lost 3 bases, the J end lost 2 bases, and 11 bases lay between the germline ends. Sequencing input: CD8+ T cells from PBMCs. The rearrangement uses TRBV12-3 or TRBV12-4 and TRBJ2-1, with a weak D call TRBD1 (5 bases). The receptor comes from a human donor in good health (CMV status not recorded). Some clones in this sample may be carry-over from other donors' samples. This CDR3 is CASSLQDIPYNEQFF. In nucleotides, the CDR3 is TGTGCCAGCAGTTTGCAGGACATTCCCTACAATGAGCAGTTCTTC.